This T cell receptor beta chain was identified during a study of blood T cell repertoires in COVID-19. Trimming shortened V by 2 bases and J by 7 bases, and 11 bases separated the two germline ends. The germline CDR1 and CDR2 sequences are GTSNPN and SVGIG (reference sequence). This CDR3 region has 13 residues. Using immunoSEQ multiplex PCR, the repertoire was profiled, and TCRdb retains in-frame clones only, with some absent. The sample has some 350,000 clones, 88% seen once. The receptor was derived from a woman in her 70s with COVID-19, enrolled during active disease. Source material: peripheral blood. The chain recombines TRBV30 with TRBJ1-4; D is perhaps TRBD1 (5 bases). CDR3 sequence (DNA): TGTGCCTGGAGTCCCATGGGGGGTGAAAAACTGTTTTTT. Amino acid sequence: CAWSPMGGEKLFF.